This TCR beta chain was captured in a study of beta chain features in type 1 diabetes. The entirety of the isolated RNA underwent reverse transcription, so expressed TCRB transcripts were sequenced. Produced via immunoSEQ multiplex PCR; TCRdb's table is partial and in-frame only. This sample has 600,000 or so clones, with around an eighth found just once. Sorting gave populations that all exceeded 98% purity. Germline V gene lookup returns CDR1 SNHLY and CDR2 FYNNEI. The CDR3 runs 15 residues. V lost 7 bases to trimming and J lost 10 bases; unmatched junction nucleotides: 15. Only a few counts were recorded for this clone. The antigen remains unidentified. Study-level results: Type 1 diabetes patients had TCRB CDR3s that were shorter (moderately but significantly so) in all four CD4+ subsets. In these data, an HLA type influence on TCRB rearrangement remained unresolved. Naive, central memory and regulatory TCRB repertoires appeared more similar among patients than healthy donors. Shorter templates might be favored by PCR, equally in patients and controls.

The receptor was derived from a man between 18 and 35 years old with type 1 diabetes. The gene calls are TRBV2 and TRBJ2-1; 8 bases fit TRBD1. Sequencing used naive CD4+ T cells from blood. This CDR3 reads CASNPRLTGESEQFF. In nucleotides, the CDR3 is TGTGCCAGCAACCCGAGGCTGACAGGGGAGTCGGAGCAGTTCTTC.